What follows are 22 T cell receptor beta chains derived from one specimen sequenced in a study of blood T cell repertoires in COVID-19. The data were produced by immunoSEQ multiplex PCR, yet TCRdb's version contains in-frame clones alone and is incomplete. This table has over 200,000 clones, 70% to 85% appearing once. Sequences were obtained from PBMCs or T cells enriched from blood (not recorded which). The receptors originated from a man in his fifties or sixties who had recovered from COVID-19.

The chain joins TRBV5-1 to TRBJ1-2, with TRBD1 matching 9 bases. Unmatched junction bases numbered 6, after V lost 0 bases and J lost 6 bases. This CDR3 is 15 amino acids long. CDR1 is SGHRS and CDR2 is YFSETQ in the germline V gene. CDR3 protein: CASSLAGTGSHGYTF. The CDR3 DNA follows: TGCGCCAGCAGCTTGGCCGGGACAGGGTCCCATGGCTACACCTTC.

V and J are TRBV19 and TRBJ1-5; D unresolved. V was pared by 7 bases and J by 0 bases, with 19 bases between. Germline CDR1 is LNHDA and CDR2 is SQIVND (reference sequence). The CDR3 sequence is 17 residues long. The CDR3 sequence is CASIAGSRFFSNQPQHF. The CDR3 nucleotides are TGTGCCAGTATTGCCGGGTCCAGATTCTTTAGCAATCAGCCCCAGCATTTT.

The chain employs TRBV19 and TRBJ2-5; 7 bases align to TRBD1. The CDR3 has 18 residues. With 0 bases clipped from V and 1 base from J, the junction kept 11 bases outside the gene matches. CDR1 is LNHDA and CDR2 is SQIVND in the germline V gene (reference sequence). The CDR3 DNA reads as TGTGCCAGTAGTATAGATCACAGGGGTTATGTTGGCCAAGAGACCCAGTACTTC. Its translation: CASSIDHRGYVGQETQYF. Together with reference TRBV19 and TRBJ2-5, the CDR3 gives the full variable domain: DGGITQSPKYLFRKEGQNVTLSCEQNLNHDAMYWYRQDPGQGLRLIYYSQIVNDFQKGDIAEGYSVSREKKESFPLTVTSAQKNPTAFYLCASSIDHRGYVGQETQYFGPGTRLLVL.

The V gene is TRBV7-8, the J gene TRBJ1-3; D uncertain. Trimming stripped 1 base from V and 0 bases from J, with 10 bases between. Germline loops: CDR1 SGHVS, CDR2 FQNEAQ. This CDR3 is built from 16 residues. CDR3 in DNA: TGTGCCAGCAGCTTAGGGTCGATGAGCTCTGGAAACACCATATATTTT. Amino acids: CASSLGSMSSGNTIYF.

CDR3 DNA: TGTGCCAGCAGCTCGTTAGGGACAGGGCAGAACACCGGGGAGCTGTTTTTT. This codes for CASSSLGTGQNTGELFF. This chain connects TRBV5-6 to TRBJ2-2; 9 bases line up with TRBD1. Germline V lookup: CDR1 SGHDT, CDR2 YYEEEE. J was trimmed by 1 base and V by 3 bases; bases with no gene match: 7. The CDR3 is made up of 17 amino acids.

Written as DNA, the CDR3 is TGTGCCAGTAGTATAGTCCCCAGGGGGCTTGGAAACACCATATATTTT. This gives the protein CASSIVPRGLGNTIYF. V is TRBV19 and J is TRBJ1-3, with 8 nucleotides matching TRBD1. From germline, CDR1 is LNHDA and CDR2 SQIVND (reference sequence). The CDR3 is made up of 16 amino acids. V was clipped by 1 base and J by 3 bases; unmatched bases: 5.

The chain couples TRBV2 to TRBJ1-1; maybe TRBD1 (5 bases). The V and J ends lost 2 bases and 11 bases respectively, with 15 bases between them. CDR1 is SNHLY and CDR2 is FYNNEI in the germline V gene. The CDR3 is made up of 13 amino acids. In DNA form, the CDR3 reads TGTGCCAGCAGTGAATGGGGCGGAATGGGGGCTTTCTTT. Amino acids: CASSEWGGMGAFF.

Regarding this clone: The identical CDR3 is also encoded by other nucleotide sequences in the sample. The rearrangement links TRBV19 to TRBJ1-2; 9 nucleotides agree with TRBD1. The CDR3 has 14 residues. Germline CDR1 reads LNHDA; CDR2 reads SQIVND (reference sequence). The V gene end was trimmed by 3 bases and the J gene end by 3 bases; junction bases not matched to a gene: 2. The CDR3: CASSIGTGHYGYTF. The CDR3 DNA is TGTGCCAGTAGTATCGGGACAGGGCACTATGGCTACACCTTC.

The sample holds a few counts of this clone. V usage is TRBV30 and J usage is TRBJ2-3, with D tentatively TRBD2 (6 bases). V lost 0 bases and J lost 6, with 16 bases in between. The germline V gene has CDR1 GTSNPN and CDR2 SVGIG (reference sequence). The CDR3 runs to 15 residues. The DNA for the CDR3 is TGTGCCTGGAGTGTCAAGCGCGGGGCCTGGGATACGCAGTATTTT. It yields the protein CAWSVKRGAWDTQYF.

The chain couples TRBV24-1 to TRBJ1-1, with 7 bases fitting TRBD1. Germline trimming cut 7 bases from V and 4 bases from J; bases unmatched to any gene: 5. The CDR3 runs 13 residues. Looked up from germline, CDR1 is KGHDR and CDR2 is SFDVKD. CDR3 nucleotide sequence: TGTGCCACCAGACAGGGGAGTTTCACTGAAGCTTTCTTT. It specifies CATRQGSFTEAFF.

The chain's CDR3 is CASSHGTGTEEKLFF. The CDR3 DNA reads as TGCGCCAGCAGCCACGGGACAGGGACGGAAGAAAAACTGTTTTTT. The chain links TRBV5-1 to TRBJ1-4; TRBD1 matches at 9 bases. J lost 8 bases, V lost 4 bases, and 9 bases had no gene match. CDR3 length: 15 amino acids. CDR1 is SGHRS, CDR2 YFSETQ, per germline.

CDR3 sequence: CASSLRGTQYF. The CDR3 bases are TGTGCCAGCAGCTTGCGGGGGACCCAGTACTTC. The rearrangement uses TRBV5-8 and TRBJ2-5; tentative D call: TRBD2 (5 bases). The germline CDR1 and CDR2 sequences are SGHTS and YDEGEE. Trimming took 1 base from V and 7 from J, leaving 5 bases between them. The CDR3 extends over 11 amino acids.

The chain employs TRBV10-3 and TRBJ2-3; 7 bases are shared with TRBD2. In germline, CDR1 is ENHRY, CDR2 SYGVKD. CDR3 size: 16 residues. Trimming removed 0 bases from V and 0 bases from J; junction bases left unmatched: 3. CDR3 sequence: CAISESGRGSTDTQYF. DNA of the CDR3: TGTGCCATCAGTGAGTCAGGGCGGGGGAGCACAGATACGCAGTATTTT.

The chain couples TRBV9 to TRBJ1-6; perhaps TRBD1 as D (6 bases). Germline V lookup: CDR1 SGDLS, CDR2 YYNGEE. V was clipped by 3 bases and J by 6 bases, with 13 bases between them. This CDR3 is built from 15 residues. CDR3 coding DNA: TGTGCCAGCAGCGGGCCGGGACACATTAATTCACCCCTCCACTTT. Its translation is CASSGPGHINSPLHF.

The chain is built from TRBV7-9 and TRBJ2-1; TRBD2 aligns across 10 bases. V was clipped by 5 bases and J by 7 bases; unmatched bases: 14. CDR3 length equals 17 residues. Germline V lookup: CDR1 SEHNR, CDR2 FQNEAQ (reference sequence). The DNA of the CDR3 is TGTGCCAGCAGCGACCTTTCCGGGACTAGCGCCAGGAATGAGCAGTTCTTC. It translates to CASSDLSGTSARNEQFF.

The chain recombines TRBV5-4 with TRBJ2-2, with 7 bases matching TRBD2. Germline V gene sequence: CDR1 SGHNT, CDR2 YYREEE (reference sequence). Unmatched junction bases numbered 12, after V lost 0 bases and J lost 4 bases. The CDR3 is made up of 18 amino acids. The CDR3 bases are TGTGCCAGCAGCTTGGGGACTAGATCGGTGGCGGGCACCGGGGAGCTGTTTTTT. It is translated as CASSLGTRSVAGTGELFF.

The chain is built from TRBV19 and TRBJ1-5; 7 bases agree with TRBD1. The CDR3 covers 14 residues. V was clipped by 3 bases and J by 4 bases; unmatched bases: 3. CDR1 is LNHDA, CDR2 SQIVND, per germline (reference sequence). The CDR3 region has the DNA TGTGCCAGTAGTATGGGACAGAAAAATCAGCCCCAGCATTTT. Translation: CASSMGQKNQPQHF.

CDR3 coding DNA: TGCAGCGTTGCCCTCCAGGGGACCGGGGCCAACGTCCTGACTTTC. Translated: CSVALQGTGANVLTF. The chain joins TRBV29-1 to TRBJ2-6; possible D gene TRBD1, 6 bases. This CDR3 contains 15 residues. V lost 4 bases to trimming and J lost 4 bases, with 14 bases between them. From germline, CDR1 is SQVTM and CDR2 ANQGSEA. Filled out from reference TRBV29-1 and TRBJ2-6, the complete variable domain reads SAVISQKPSRDICQRGTSLTIQCQVDSQVTMMFWYRQQPGQSLTLIATANQGSEATYESGFVIDKFPISRPNLTFSTLTVSNMSPEDSSIYLCSVALQGTGANVLTFGAGSRLTVL.

The chain recombines TRBV19 with TRBJ2-3; D is perhaps TRBD1 (6 bases). Germline-derived CDR1 and CDR2 are LNHDA and SQIVND (reference sequence). The CDR3 consists of 15 residues. Deletions cut 5 bases from V and 7 bases from J, with 19 bases between. CDR3 in amino acids: CASSFQQGPLNTQYF. Written as DNA, the CDR3 is TGTGCCAGTAGTTTTCAACAGGGACCTTTGAATACGCAGTATTTT.

The chain links TRBV29-1 to TRBJ2-7; 9 nucleotides line up with TRBD2. The CDR3 contains 15 residues. V was pared by 4 bases and J by 5 bases, with 12 bases of the junction left unmatched. The germline CDR1 and CDR2 sequences are SQVTM and ANQGSEA. The CDR3 DNA sequence: TGCAGCGTTGGTTCCCGGGGTAGCGGGAGCGACGAGCAGTACTTC. Protein: CSVGSRGSGSDEQYF.

The chain has TRBV7-2 and TRBJ1-4, with D unresolved. The CDR3 has 13 amino acids. Per germline, CDR1 SGHTA and CDR2 FQGNSA. With 1 base removed from V and 5 bases from J, the gap between germline ends came to 5 bases. The CDR3 region has the DNA TGTGCCAGCAGCTTAGGCAGAAATGAAAAACTGTTTTTT. Its translation: CASSLGRNEKLFF.

The chain is built from TRBV6-5 and TRBJ2-4, with a tentative D call TRBD1 (5 bases). Trimming cost V 0 bases and J 2 bases, with 8 bases left between them. Germline V gene sequence: CDR1 MNHEY, CDR2 SVGAGI. There are 15 residues in the CDR3. Here the CDR3 reads CASSYSGQTKNIQYF. The CDR3 DNA sequence: TGTGCCAGCAGTTACTCCGGACAAACCAAAAACATTCAGTACTTC.